This T cell receptor (beta chain) originates from a study of T cells in localized non-small cell lung cancer. Profiling relied on immunoSEQ multiplex PCR, and the TCRdb table lists in-frame clones only, not all of them. This table holds about 750 clones, 20% to 25% found once. This clone was picked up a small number of times. Other DNA sequences within the sample encode an identical CDR3. The TCR originated in a female donor of 60 years or more with stage I lung adenocarcinoma. The specimen comprised normal lung tissue next to the tumor, sampled before any cancer treatment.

CDR3 sequence: CASSLGGQAYGYTF. For the CDR3, the DNA is TGTGCCAGCAGCTTGGGGGGACAGGCGTATGGCTACACCTTC. The rearrangement uses TRBV11-3 and TRBJ1-2; 8 positions agree with TRBD1. The CDR3 extends over 14 amino acids. The V gene end was trimmed by 3 bases and the J gene end by 5 bases; junction bases not matched to a gene: 5. Germline-derived CDR1 and CDR2 are SGHNT and YENEEA.